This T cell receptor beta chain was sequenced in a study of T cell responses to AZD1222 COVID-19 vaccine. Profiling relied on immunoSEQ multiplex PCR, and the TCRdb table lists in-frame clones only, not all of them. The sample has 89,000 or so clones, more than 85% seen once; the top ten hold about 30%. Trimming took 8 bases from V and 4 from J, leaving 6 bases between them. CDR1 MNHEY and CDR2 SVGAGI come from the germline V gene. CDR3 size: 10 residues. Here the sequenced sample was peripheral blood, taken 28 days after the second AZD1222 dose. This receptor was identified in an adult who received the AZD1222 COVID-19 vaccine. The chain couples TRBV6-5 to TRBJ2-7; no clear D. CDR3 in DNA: TGTGCCAGCGGTCCATACGAGCAGTACTTC. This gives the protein CASGPYEQYF.